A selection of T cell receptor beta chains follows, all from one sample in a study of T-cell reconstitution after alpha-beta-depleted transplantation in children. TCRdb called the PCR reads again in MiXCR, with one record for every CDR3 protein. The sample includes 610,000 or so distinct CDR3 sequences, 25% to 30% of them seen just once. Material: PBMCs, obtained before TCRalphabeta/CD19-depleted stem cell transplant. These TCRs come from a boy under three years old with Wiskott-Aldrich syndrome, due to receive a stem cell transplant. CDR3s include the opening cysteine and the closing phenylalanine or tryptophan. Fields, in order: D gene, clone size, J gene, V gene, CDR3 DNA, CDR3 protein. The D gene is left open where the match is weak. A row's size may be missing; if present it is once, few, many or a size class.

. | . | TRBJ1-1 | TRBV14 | TGTGCCAGCAGCCAGGTACAGGGCTCTGAAGCTTTCTTT | CASSQVQGSEAFF
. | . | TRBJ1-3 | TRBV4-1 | TGCGCCAGCAGCCAAGGACAGGCGGCAGGAAACACCATATATTTT | CASSQGQAAGNTIYF
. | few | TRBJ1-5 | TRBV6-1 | TGTGCCAGCAGTGATTGGAGACAGGATAGCAATCAGCCCCAGCATTTT | CASSDWRQDSNQPQHF
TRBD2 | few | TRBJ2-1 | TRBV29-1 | TGCAGCGTATGGGCTAGCGGCACTTCCTCCTACAATGAGCAGTTCTTC | CSVWASGTSSYNEQFF
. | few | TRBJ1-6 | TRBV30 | TGTGCCTGGAGTCCAGGGGCGCGGGGATCACCCCTCCACTTT | CAWSPGARGSPLHF
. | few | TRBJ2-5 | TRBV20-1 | TGCAGTGCTAGTGGTCCCACTGGCGGCGGAGAGACCCAGTACTTC | CSASGPTGGGETQYF
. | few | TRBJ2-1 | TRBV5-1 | TGCGCCAGCAGCTTGGGCGCGGGACCCAATGAGCAGTTCTTC | CASSLGAGPNEQFF
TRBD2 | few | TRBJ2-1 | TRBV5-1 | TGCGCCAGCCTTCCCGGCCTAGCGGGAGTCAGGGAGCAGTTCTTC | CASLPGLAGVREQFF
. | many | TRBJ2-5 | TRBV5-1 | TGCGCCAGCAGCTTGGTGCCAGGGCAAGAGACCCAGTACTTC | CASSLVPGQETQYF
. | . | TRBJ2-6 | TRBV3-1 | TGTGCCAGCAGCGGACCACGGACAGCTGGGGCCAACGTCCTGACTTTC | CASSGPRTAGANVLTF
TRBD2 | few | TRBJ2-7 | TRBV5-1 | TGCGCCAGCAGCTTGTCAGGCGGGAGTGGCAGCGAGCAGTACTTC | CASSLSGGSGSEQYF
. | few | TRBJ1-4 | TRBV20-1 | TGCAGTGCGACAGTTTCTAATGAAAAACTGTTTTTT | CSATVSNEKLFF
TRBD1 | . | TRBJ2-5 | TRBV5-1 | TGCGCCAGCAGAAGGACAGGGGGTGAGGAGACCCAGTACTTC | CASRRTGGEETQYF
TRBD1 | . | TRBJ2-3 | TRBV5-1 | TGCGCCAGCAGCGGGACAGGTCAGGATACGCAGTATTTT | CASSGTGQDTQYF
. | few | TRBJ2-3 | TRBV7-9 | TGTGCCAGCAGCTCTGACCGACTGACGCCTCCCACAGATACGCAGTATTTT | CASSSDRLTPPTDTQYF
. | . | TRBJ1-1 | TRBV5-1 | TGCGCCAGCAGCTTGGTTGTCAGTCGGGTGAACACTGAAGCTTTCTTT | CASSLVVSRVNTEAFF
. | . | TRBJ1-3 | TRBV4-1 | TGCGCCAGCAGCCAGCGCCGACAGGATTTGATTGGAAACACCATATATTTT | CASSQRRQDLIGNTIYF
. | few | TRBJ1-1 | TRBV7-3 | TGTGCCAGCGTTCCCCGGCCCAGGTCCTGGGGCACTGAAGCTTTCTTT | CASVPRPRSWGTEAFF